These 24 T cell receptor beta chains came from one sample sequenced in a study of blood T cells in healthy people across ages. Sample-barcoded 5' priming and a J-beta primer mix drove a second PCR of roughly 7 to 11 cycles. TCRdb recomputed calls from the 5' RACE reads with MiXCR, one row per CDR3 protein. The sample records about 930,000 distinct CDR3 sequences, roughly 29% being singletons. This sample also belongs to another study, concerning T cells of mothers and their children.

The sequenced sample was blood. The receptor source for this set is a woman between 40 and 50 years old in good health.

This clonotype was seen a few times. The V and J genes are TRBV28 and TRBJ1-2, with D maybe TRBD1 (6 bases). In germline, CDR1 is MDHEN, CDR2 SYDVKM. V lost 11 bases, J lost 2 bases, and 15 bases lay in between. The CDR3 is made up of 13 amino acids. The CDR3 reads CAADNRENYGYTF. For the CDR3, the DNA is TGTGCCGCGGACAACAGGGAGAACTATGGCTACACCTTC.

This clonotype was detected a few times. This rearrangement joins TRBV15 to TRBJ1-2, with 8 bases identical to TRBD1. Germline CDR1 and CDR2: LNHNV and YYDKDF (reference sequence). This CDR3 is built from 17 residues. Trimming took 3 bases from V and 4 from J; bases not matched to a gene: 13. Written as DNA, the CDR3 is TGTGCCACCAGCAGCGACGCTCGGGCAGGGGGCACCTATGGCTACACCTTC. It specifies CATSSDARAGGTYGYTF.

This clonotype was seen only a few times. The chain couples TRBV7-9 to TRBJ2-7, with 10 nucleotides matching TRBD1. After removal of 5 bases from V and 5 bases from J, the junction contained 6 bases not matched to a gene. This CDR3 contains 14 residues. Germline V gene lookup returns CDR1 SEHNR and CDR2 FQNEAQ (reference sequence). CDR3 in DNA: TGTGCCAGCAGCACAGACAGGGGGCTCGACGAGCAGTACTTC. Its protein product is CASSTDRGLDEQYF.

The chain carries TRBV30 and TRBJ1-1, with 10 bases lining up with TRBD1. Germline V gene lookup returns CDR1 GTSNPN and CDR2 SVGIG (reference sequence). The CDR3 sequence is 16 residues long. V was pared by 3 bases and J by 5 bases, with 12 bases of the junction left unmatched. CDR3 amino acids: CAWRGQGYSPGTEAFF. Here the CDR3 DNA reads TGTGCCTGGAGGGGACAGGGGTATTCTCCAGGGACTGAAGCTTTCTTT.

This clonotype was seen once. J is TRBJ2-1 and V is TRBV7-3; TRBD1 matches at 9 bases. CDR1 is SGHTA, CDR2 FQGTGA, per germline. J lost 8 bases, V lost 0 bases, and 2 bases had no gene match. This CDR3 comprises 14 residues. This CDR3 is CASSLTGQGHEQFF. The CDR3 DNA is TGTGCCAGCAGCTTAACGGGACAGGGTCATGAGCAGTTCTTC.

This clonotype was found a few times. This sequence joins TRBV15 and TRBJ2-1; 7 bases match TRBD1. Unmatched junction bases numbered 4, after V lost 1 base and J lost 7 bases. CDR3 size: 14 residues. The germline V gene has CDR1 LNHNV and CDR2 YYDKDF (reference sequence). The CDR3 here is CATSRGQGPNEQFF. CDR3 DNA: TGTGCCACCAGCAGAGGACAGGGACCGAATGAGCAGTTCTTC.

The table lists this clonotype with a few counts. V usage is TRBV4-1 and J usage is TRBJ1-2; D is unclear. The CDR3 sequence is 15 residues long. V was cut by 4 bases and J by 2 bases, with 14 bases left in between. Germline-derived CDR1 and CDR2 are MGHRA and YSYEKL. CDR3: CASSRQGSENYGYTF. CDR3 DNA sequence: TGCGCCAGCAGCCGACAAGGATCGGAAAACTATGGCTACACCTTC.

The chain employs TRBV9 and TRBJ1-3; D remains unclear. The CDR3 length is 14 residues. Germline CDR1 is SGDLS and CDR2 is YYNGEE. Trimming pared 2 bases from V and 4 bases from J, leaving 10 bases between. CDR3 sequence (DNA): TGTGCCAGCAGCGTTCACGGGGAAGGAAACACCATATATTTT. Translating gives CASSVHGEGNTIYF. Full variable domain (remainder filled in from reference TRBV9 and TRBJ1-3): DSGVTQTPKHLITATGQRVTLRCSPRSGDLSVYWYQQSLDQGLQFLIQYYNGEERAKGNILERFSAQQFPDLHSELNLSSLELGDSALYFCASSVHGEGNTIYFGEGSWLTVV.

This clonotype was recorded at least ten times. This chain links TRBV12-3 or TRBV12-4 with TRBJ1-5; D ambiguous. V lost 2 bases and J lost 5, with 4 bases in between. The CDR3 spans 12 residues. Written as DNA, the CDR3 is TGTGCCAGCAGTTTAATGGATCAGCCCCAGCATTTT. This sequence encodes CASSLMDQPQHF.

This clonotype was picked up many times. This chain connects TRBV28 to TRBJ2-6; D unresolved. V lost 6 bases to trimming and J lost 0 bases, with 21 bases between them. The length of the CDR3 is 19 residues. Germline values: CDR1 MDHEN, CDR2 SYDVKM. CDR3: CASSPGLAIVPSGANVLTF. The CDR3 bases are TGTGCCAGCAGCCCCGGGTTGGCCATCGTTCCCTCTGGGGCCAACGTCCTGACTTTC.

Only a few counts were recorded for this clonotype. V usage is TRBV19 and J usage is TRBJ1-5; D is ambiguous. The CDR3 loop spans 14 amino acids. The V gene's germline CDR1 is LNHDA and CDR2 SQIVND (reference sequence). Trimming left V 4 bases short and J 1 base short, with 8 bases between. The CDR3 reads CASSNPDSNQPQHF. In DNA, the CDR3 is TGTGCCAGTAGTAACCCAGACAGCAATCAGCCCCAGCATTTT.

The sample holds many counts of this clonotype. This rearrangement joins TRBV5-1 to TRBJ2-7; D possibly corresponds to TRBD1 (6 bases). V dropped 1 base and J dropped 5 bases, with 16 bases sitting between them. The CDR3 covers 15 residues. Germline CDR1 SGHRS, CDR2 YFSETQ. Here the CDR3 DNA reads TGCGCCAGCAGCTTGTCGGCAGGGGTAACCAACGAGCAGTACTTC. It specifies CASSLSAGVTNEQYF.

This clonotype showed up just a few times. The chain links TRBV7-8 to TRBJ2-5, with TRBD2 matching over 9 bases. V lost 4 bases and J lost 5; bases outside the gene matches: 8. The CDR3 length is 15 residues. Per germline, CDR1 SGHVS and CDR2 FQNEAQ. This CDR3 reads CASSSSGGWKETQYF. The CDR3 nucleotides read TGTGCCAGCAGCTCAAGCGGGGGGTGGAAGGAGACCCAGTACTTC.

The rearrangement uses TRBV28 and TRBJ1-2; no clear D gene. Trimming took 6 bases from V and 4 from J, leaving 15 bases between them. This CDR3 comprises 14 residues. Germline V lookup: CDR1 MDHEN, CDR2 SYDVKM. CDR3 nucleotide sequence: TGTGCCAGCAGCCAAGATGTCAGACTCTATGGCTACACCTTC. It encodes CASSQDVRLYGYTF.

V is TRBV24-1 and J is TRBJ2-5; 9 bases map to TRBD2. V lost 5 bases and J lost 5; bases outside the gene matches: 8. CDR1 is KGHDR and CDR2 is SFDVKD in the germline V gene. The length of the CDR3 is 15 residues. The CDR3 DNA reads as TGTGCCACCAGTGCCTGCTCTAGCGGGGCGGAGACCCAGTACTTC. Translation gives CATSACSSGAETQYF.

The chain uses TRBV25-1 and TRBJ1-2; D is uncertain. V was shortened by 6 bases and J by 8 bases, with 16 bases between the two germline ends. The CDR3 runs 13 residues. Germline V CDR1 and CDR2: MGHDK, SYGVNS. CDR3 nucleotide sequence: TGTGCCAGCAGGCCAGACCGACCTGGAGGCTACACCTTC. Protein product: CASRPDRPGGYTF.

CDR3 DNA sequence: TGTGCCAGCAGCCCGAGGGACGGAGGATCGGGCTACACCTTC. Translated, it gives CASSPRDGGSGYTF. The V gene is TRBV3-1, the J gene TRBJ1-2, with a weak D call TRBD1 (5 bases). V was pared by 4 bases and J by 8 bases, with 17 bases between. The CDR3 runs 14 residues. Germline CDR1 LGHDT, CDR2 YNNKEL (reference sequence).

This clonotype showed up just a few times. V gene TRBV29-1 combines with J gene TRBJ2-2, with TRBD2 as a possible D gene (6 bases). Trimming took 6 bases from V and 1 from J, leaving 12 bases between them. This CDR3 comprises 14 residues. Germline V gives CDR1 SQVTM, CDR2 ANQGSEA. The CDR3 nucleotides are TGCAGCGTCCTTTCTAGCGAGAACACCGGGGAGCTGTTTTTT. Translated: CSVLSSENTGELFF.

This clonotype was counted between two and nine times. V usage is TRBV12-3 or TRBV12-4 and J usage is TRBJ1-1; possible D gene TRBD1, 6 bases. The CDR3 contains 12 residues. Trimming took 3 bases from V and 10 from J, leaving 12 bases between them. CDR3 DNA sequence: TGTGCCAGCAGTTTTGGACAGCCGAGAGCTTTCTTT. It is translated as CASSFGQPRAFF.

The chain recombines TRBV12-3 or TRBV12-4 with TRBJ2-5; 12 bases align to TRBD2. Unmatched junction bases numbered 6, after V lost 5 bases and J lost 2 bases. The CDR3 extends over 16 amino acids. The CDR3 sequence: CASSASSGGVQETQYF. The CDR3 nucleotides are TGTGCCAGCAGTGCATCTAGCGGGGGGGTGCAAGAGACCCAGTACTTC.

This clonotype was seen at least ten times. This sequence joins TRBV12-3 or TRBV12-4 and TRBJ2-1; D call uncertain. This CDR3 is 12 amino acids long. V gave up 5 bases and J gave up 7 bases, with 9 bases separating them. CDR3 nucleotides: TGTGCCAGCAGTACTACATTGAATGAGCAGTTCTTC. Translating gives CASSTTLNEQFF.

The chain uses TRBV5-8 and TRBJ2-7; possibly TRBD2 for D (6 bases). The CDR3 length is 13 residues. Per germline, CDR1 SGHTS and CDR2 YDEGEE. V lost 2 bases, J lost 7 bases, and 13 bases lay in between. The CDR3 sequence is CASSLPGVWEQYF. DNA of the CDR3: TGTGCCAGCAGCTTACCGGGAGTCTGGGAGCAGTACTTC.

This chain joins TRBV27 and TRBJ2-7, with 8 bases identical to TRBD2. The germline V gene encodes CDR1 MNHEY and CDR2 SMNVEV (reference sequence). This CDR3 has 14 residues. V gave up 7 bases and J gave up 7 bases; unmatched junction bases: 12. In DNA, the CDR3 is TGTGCCAGCACCTCATCAGCGGGGGCAGGAGAGCAGTACTTC. Translating it yields CASTSSAGAGEQYF.

J is TRBJ2-2 and V is TRBV6-1, with 10 positions matching TRBD1. Germline loops: CDR1 MNHNS, CDR2 SASEGT. This CDR3 is 16 amino acids long. V shed 8 bases, J shed 4 bases, and the junction held 10 bases outside the gene matches. CDR3 amino acids: CASAQRRQGATGELFF. The CDR3 DNA is TGTGCCAGCGCCCAAAGGAGACAGGGGGCCACCGGGGAGCTGTTTTTT.